These 27 T cell receptor beta chains came from one sample sequenced in a study of blood T cell repertoires in COVID-19. Method: immunoSEQ multiplex PCR; TCRdb's copy keeps in-frame clones and lacks some. The sample has under 450,000 clones, 87% seen once. Material for sequencing was PBMCs or T cells enriched from blood (not recorded which). The origin of the receptors is a man in his thirties or forties who had recovered from COVID-19.

The chain has TRBV2 and TRBJ2-3; D may be TRBD2 (6 bases). This CDR3 is 16 amino acids long. The V gene's germline CDR1 is SNHLY and CDR2 FYNNEI. Trimming shortened V by 8 bases and J by 0 bases, and 18 bases separated the two germline ends. The DNA of the CDR3 is TGTGCCAGCGTAGGAAGCGGGCGCACTAGCACAGATACGCAGTATTTT. Amino acids: CASVGSGRTSTDTQYF. Supplemented by reference TRBV2 and TRBJ2-3, the full variable domain reads EPEVTQTPSHQVTQMGQEVILRCVPISNHLYFYWYRQILGQKVEFLVSFYNNEISEKSEIFDDQFSVERPDGSNFTLKIRSTKLEDSAMYFCASVGSGRTSTDTQYFGPGTRLTVL.

This rearrangement joins TRBV21-1 to TRBJ2-4; the D segment call TRBD2 is taken from the table without a DNA check. TRBV21-1 is designated a pseudogene. The CDR3 loop spans 19 amino acids. The CDR3 reads CASSNPGERSRVAKNIQYF. CDR3 DNA: TGTGCCAGCAGCAACCCTGGAGAGAGATCGAGGGTAGCCAAAAACATTCAGTACTTC.

The genes are TRBV4-2 and TRBJ1-1, with D tentatively TRBD1 (6 bases). This CDR3 is 12 amino acids long. V gave up 3 bases and J gave up 8 bases, with 10 bases separating them. Germline CDR1 LGHNA, CDR2 YNFKEQ. CDR3 sequence (DNA): TGTGCCAGCAGCCAGTCCGGGACAGAAGCTTTCTTT. Protein sequence: CASSQSGTEAFF.

This clone was picked up one time. V gene TRBV4-3 combines with J gene TRBJ1-4; TRBD1 aligns across 9 bases. This CDR3 has 16 residues. Germline assignment: CDR1 LGHNA and CDR2 YSLEER. The V segment lost 3 bases and the J segment 8 bases; nucleotides outside the gene matches: 10. CDR3 DNA: TGCGCCAGCAGCCAGACCGGGACAGGGAAAAAGGAAAAACTGTTTTTT. Translated: CASSQTGTGKKEKLFF.

The chain uses TRBV27 and TRBJ1-5, with TRBD1 as a possible D gene (6 bases). Trimming removed 4 bases at V and 2 bases at J, with 6 bases between. The CDR3 extends over 13 amino acids. Germline CDR1 and CDR2: MNHEY and SMNVEV (reference sequence). The CDR3 coding sequence is TGTGCCAGCAGTTCAGGGGGCAATCAGCCCCAGCATTTT. Its translation: CASSSGGNQPQHF.

The chain is built from TRBV27 and TRBJ2-2; 8 nucleotides align to TRBD1. The CDR3 has 15 residues. V dropped 4 bases and J dropped 7; count of bases not matched to a gene: 8. Germline V gene sequence: CDR1 MNHEY, CDR2 SMNVEV (reference sequence). The CDR3 sequence: CASSWGQAQGGELFF. Written as DNA, the CDR3 is TGTGCCAGCAGTTGGGGACAGGCTCAGGGCGGGGAGCTGTTTTTT.

This rearrangement joins TRBV7-9 to TRBJ2-7; D perhaps matches TRBD1 (5 bases). Germline values: CDR1 SEHNR, CDR2 FQNEAQ (reference sequence). CDR3 size: 15 residues. Trimming took 4 bases from V and 3 from J, leaving 16 bases between them. For the CDR3, the DNA is TGTGCCAGCAGCTCCCCCACAGGAATCCACTACGAGCAGTACTTC. This encodes CASSSPTGIHYEQYF.

V is TRBV29-1 and J is TRBJ1-1; 10 bases line up with TRBD1. The CDR3 runs 13 residues. After removal of 2 bases from V and 10 bases from J, the junction contained 7 bases not matched to a gene. Germline V gene lookup returns CDR1 SQVTM and CDR2 ANQGSEA. This chain's CDR3 is CSVEWLTGGRAFF. In DNA, the CDR3 is TGCAGCGTTGAATGGCTGACAGGGGGCAGAGCTTTCTTT.

V is TRBV10-2 and J is TRBJ1-2; 9 bases are shared with TRBD1. Germline CDR1 is WSHSY and CDR2 is SAAADI. Germline trimming cut 8 bases from V and 4 bases from J; bases unmatched to any gene: 8. CDR3 length: 14 amino acids. DNA of the CDR3: TGCGCCAGCGGAACAGGGGGCTTCGGCTATGGCTACACCTTC. It translates to CASGTGGFGYGYTF.

The chain links TRBV9 to TRBJ1-4; TRBD1 matches at 10 bases. The length of the CDR3 is 15 residues. V lost 2 bases and J lost 3; bases outside the gene matches: 1. Looked up from germline, CDR1 is SGDLS and CDR2 is YYNGEE. CDR3 sequence reads: CASSVGTGANEKLFF. Here the CDR3 DNA reads TGTGCCAGCAGCGTCGGGACAGGGGCTAATGAAAAACTGTTTTTT.

The V and J genes are TRBV11-2 and TRBJ2-3, with a tentative D call TRBD1 (6 bases). From germline, CDR1 is SGHAT and CDR2 FQNNGV. The length of the CDR3 is 15 residues. The V end was cut by 4 bases, the J end by 0 bases, with 11 bases between. The CDR3 region is CASSYTGTSTDTQYF. The DNA for the CDR3 is TGTGCCAGCAGCTACACAGGGACCAGCACAGATACGCAGTATTTT.

The CDR3 coding sequence is TGTGCCAGCAGCGCGAGGGACAGGGGCATTAAAAACATTCAGTACTTC. It encodes CASSARDRGIKNIQYF. The gene calls are TRBV9 and TRBJ2-4, with 10 nucleotides matching TRBD1. V lost 3 bases, J lost 4 bases, and 7 bases stayed unmatched. This CDR3 is 16 amino acids long. Germline assignment: CDR1 SGDLS and CDR2 YYNGEE.

The chain couples TRBV5-1 to TRBJ1-1, with 8 bases aligning to TRBD1. Germline assignment: CDR1 SGHRS and CDR2 YFSETQ. The trim removed 4 bases at V and 8 bases at J, leaving 13 bases unmatched. The CDR3 runs to 15 residues. CDR3 sequence (DNA): TGCGCCAGCAGCCTCCCCTCGGGTGGACAGGGAGAAGCTTTCTTT. Protein sequence: CASSLPSGGQGEAFF.

The rearrangement uses TRBV5-6 and TRBJ2-7, with 7 bases that match TRBD1. J gave up 0 bases and V 4 bases, and 4 bases lay outside the gene matches. The CDR3 sequence is 14 residues long. In germline, CDR1 is SGHDT, CDR2 YYEEEE. CDR3 nucleotide sequence: TGTGCCAGCAGCCCGGGACAGTACTCCTACGAGCAGTACTTC. It is translated as CASSPGQYSYEQYF.

This sequence joins TRBV27 and TRBJ1-5, with a possible D match to TRBD1 (5 bases). Deletions cut 0 bases from V and 2 bases from J, with 14 bases between. The CDR3 length is 17 residues. Looked up from germline, CDR1 is MNHEY and CDR2 is SMNVEV (reference sequence). DNA of the CDR3: TGTGCCAGCAGTTTATCTTCTGTAAGCAGGGGCAATCAGCCCCAGCATTTT. This gives the protein CASSLSSVSRGNQPQHF.

The chain is built from TRBV27 and TRBJ2-1; 7 bases are a match to TRBD1. The V segment lost 5 bases and the J segment 4 bases; nucleotides outside the gene matches: 8. The CDR3 runs 15 residues. Germline CDR1 MNHEY, CDR2 SMNVEV (reference sequence). The CDR3 nucleotides read TGTGCCAGCAGTCCACTTGGACAGGTATACAATGAGCAGTTCTTC. Protein: CASSPLGQVYNEQFF.

Turning to this clone: The sample holds other DNA sequences that translate to the same CDR3. The rearrangement uses TRBV20-1 and TRBJ1-1, with D maybe TRBD1 (5 bases). V was pared by 6 bases and J by 4 bases, with 6 bases between. Germline assignment: CDR1 DFQATT and CDR2 SNEGSKA (reference sequence). The length of the CDR3 is 10 residues. DNA for the CDR3: TGCAGTGCGGGGGGCACTGAAGCTTTCTTT. Translated, it gives CSAGGTEAFF.

This clone showed up just once. The chain carries TRBV6-2 or TRBV6-3 and TRBJ2-3; TRBD1 is a possible D gene (6 bases). Trimming left V 6 bases short and J 5 bases short, with 15 bases between. The CDR3 has 14 amino acids. Germline assignment: CDR1 MNHEY and CDR2 SVGEGT. The CDR3 bases are TGTGCCAGCAGCCGTCCGGTACAGGGAGATACGCAGTATTTT. Its protein is CASSRPVQGDTQYF.

This rearrangement joins TRBV6-2 or TRBV6-3 to TRBJ1-1, with D possibly matching TRBD1 (6 bases). V lost 1 base and J 1 base, leaving 10 bases between the germline ends. The CDR3 length is 15 residues. The germline V gene has CDR1 MNHEY and CDR2 SVGEGT. CDR3 nucleotides: TGTGCCAGCAGTTACTATGGACAGTCGAACACTGAAGCTTTCTTT. Its protein is CASSYYGQSNTEAFF.

The V gene is TRBV27, the J gene TRBJ1-2, with 9 bases that match TRBD1. Looked up from germline, CDR1 is MNHEY and CDR2 is SMNVEV (reference sequence). With 4 bases clipped from V and 3 bases from J, the junction kept 3 bases outside the gene matches. The CDR3 length is 14 residues. Here the CDR3 DNA reads TGTGCCAGCAGTTCAACAGGGGGCGACTATGGCTACACCTTC. It codes for CASSSTGGDYGYTF.

The V gene is TRBV11-2, the J gene TRBJ2-3; 7 bases agree with TRBD2. The CDR3 has 16 residues. Trimming removed 5 bases from V and 5 bases from J; junction bases left unmatched: 13. Germline V gene sequence: CDR1 SGHAT, CDR2 FQNNGV. CDR3 nucleotide sequence: TGTGCCAGCAGCACCCGACTAGCATACACTGGAGATACGCAGTATTTT. This sequence encodes CASSTRLAYTGDTQYF.

The chain uses TRBV7-2 and TRBJ1-1; D unresolved. This CDR3 comprises 15 residues. Trimming removed 1 base from V and 6 bases from J, with 15 bases in between. Per germline, CDR1 SGHTA and CDR2 FQGNSA. CDR3 in amino acids: CASSLVRLGTAEAFF. The CDR3 DNA reads TGTGCCAGCAGCTTAGTAAGGCTAGGAACCGCTGAAGCTTTCTTT.

V is TRBV19 and J is TRBJ1-2; D remains ambiguous. The germline V gene has CDR1 LNHDA and CDR2 SQIVND (reference sequence). The V end was cut by 2 bases, the J end by 5 bases, with 9 bases between. The CDR3 loop spans 13 amino acids. The CDR3: CASSISSPYGYTF. The DNA of the CDR3 is TGTGCCAGTAGTATATCTTCCCCGTATGGCTACACCTTC.

The chain is built from TRBV7-2 and TRBJ1-1, with D possibly being TRBD1 (5 bases). V lost 5 bases, J lost 0 bases, and 16 bases lay in between. The CDR3 length is 16 residues. Looked up from germline, CDR1 is SGHTA and CDR2 is FQGNSA. The chain's CDR3 is CASSVVGAGLNTEAFF. The CDR3 nucleotides are TGTGCCAGCAGCGTCGTAGGGGCAGGCCTGAACACTGAAGCTTTCTTT.

The chain couples TRBV11-3 to TRBJ2-3; D ambiguous. The CDR3 sequence is 12 residues long. The ends were cut back, 5 bases at V and 4 bases at J, with 7 bases in the middle. Germline CDR1 reads SGHNT; CDR2 reads YENEEA. The CDR3 nucleotides read TGTGCCAGCAGCCTGGGCGCAGATACGCAGTATTTT. Residues: CASSLGADTQYF.

The chain links TRBV5-1 to TRBJ2-1; TRBD1 matches 10 bases. There are 16 residues in the CDR3. Germline V gives CDR1 SGHRS, CDR2 YFSETQ. J lost 4 bases, V lost 4 bases, and 8 bases had no gene match. CDR3 sequence reads: CASSGGGTGVYNEQFF. The CDR3 DNA reads as TGCGCCAGCAGCGGGGGAGGGACAGGGGTTTACAATGAGCAGTTCTTC.

This sequence joins TRBV7-2 and TRBJ2-5; D is possibly TRBD1 (6 bases). CDR1 and CDR2 (germline): SGHTA, FQGNSA. Trimming removed 0 bases from V and 5 bases from J, with 19 bases in between. This CDR3 contains 17 residues. The CDR3 reads CASSLAMVGRGAETQYF. The CDR3 region has the DNA TGTGCCAGCAGCTTAGCAATGGTGGGCAGGGGAGCGGAGACCCAGTACTTC.